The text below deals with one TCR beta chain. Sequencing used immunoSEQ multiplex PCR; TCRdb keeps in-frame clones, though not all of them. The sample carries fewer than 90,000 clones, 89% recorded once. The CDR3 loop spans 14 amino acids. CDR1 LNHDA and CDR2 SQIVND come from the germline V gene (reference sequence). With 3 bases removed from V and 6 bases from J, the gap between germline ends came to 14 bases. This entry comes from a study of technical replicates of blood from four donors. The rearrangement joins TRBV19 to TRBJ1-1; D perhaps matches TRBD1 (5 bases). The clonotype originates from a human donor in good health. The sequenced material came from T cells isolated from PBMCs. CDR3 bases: TGTGCCAGTAGTATCCGGGACCGGAGGGCTGAAGCTTTCTTT. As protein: CASSIRDRRAEAFF.